Included here is one T cell receptor (beta chain) sequence, with context. Its antigen is not identified. V lost 6 bases and J lost 1, with 12 bases in between. The CDR3 length is 14 residues. Germline CDR1 is SEHNR and CDR2 is FQNEAQ (reference sequence). It was with 60 Vbeta and 13 Jbeta primers that the PCR ran. Some clones are missing from TCRdb's copy, which holds only in-frame ones; the method was immunoSEQ multiplex PCR. The sample table includes some 80,000 clones. The sample originates from a study of cytomegalovirus exposure and HLA in healthy donors. General study results and limits: In vitro testing confirmed a few CMV-associated chains as specific for CMV antigens.

This chain connects TRBV7-9 to TRBJ1-1; D not resolved. Specimen: PBMCs. The TCR was taken from a woman in her thirties in good health and CMV-seronegative. The CDR3 bases are TGTGCCAGCAGTCCCCGTAGCGGGAACACTGAAGCTTTCTTT. Translation: CASSPRSGNTEAFF.